The T cell receptor beta chain under discussion was sequenced for a study of T cell responses to AZD1222 COVID-19 vaccine. Whole-study context: Some second doses came at about 4 weeks and others at about 12 weeks; these were pooled.

Notes on this clone: Its antigen is undetermined.

Findings and caveats of the study: Clonal diversity may have been underestimated, and the donors were mostly white British, with more females than males. Vaccine-related CD4 TCRs covered spike, predominating at 160-218 and 743-854.

The table came from immunoSEQ multiplex PCR; TCRdb's copy has only in-frame clones and leaves some out. The sample has roughly 120,000 clones, 89% seen once. This receptor was identified in an adult in good health. The source was peripheral blood, collected on day 0 of AZD1222 vaccination.

CDR3 DNA: TGCGCCAGCAGCTCCAGGGAGGCCGGGGAGCTGTTTTTT. Protein sequence: CASSSREAGELFF. The chain combines TRBV5-1 with TRBJ2-2, with D possibly being TRBD2 (6 bases). This CDR3 has 13 residues. Trimming left V 3 bases short and J 6 bases short, with 9 bases between. Germline V lookup: CDR1 SGHRS, CDR2 YFSETQ.